This T cell receptor beta chain emerged from a study of metastatic and nonmetastatic thyroid tumors. Study summary: Repertoire comparison spanned blood and tumor or nodule tissue of malignant and benign thyroid patients.

There were no patients who had received any treatment before thyroid surgery. TCRdb called clones again from the PCR reads with MiXCR. Of 32,000 or so clones detected, 18% appear once; the ten largest clones hold roughly an eighth. General observations from the study: Within blood and tumor, benign nodules reportedly had significantly lower TCR beta diversity than malignant thyroid tumors did.

For this clone: Its antigen is unknown.

This CDR3 is built from 14 residues. Germline V gene data show CDR1 as SGHAT and CDR2 as FQNNGV. The V end was cut by 4 bases, the J end by 3 bases, with 12 bases between. The sequence was collected from a male donor with papillary thyroid cancer or a benign thyroid nodule (not recorded which). Some clones in this sample may be carry-over from other donors' samples. Sequenced input: blood. The chain joins TRBV11-2 to TRBJ2-5; no clear D. The CDR3 DNA follows: TGTGCCAGCAGCTCAGAATGGAGAGAAGAGACCCAGTACTTC. This encodes CASSSEWREETQYF.